Below, 17 T cell receptor beta chains from the same sample are listed, as sequenced in a study of T cells in Graves' hyperthyroidism and ophthalmopathy. Template material for amplifying TCR beta CDR3 regions consisted of RNA transcripts. TCR CDR3 regions were first amplified by RT-PCR with HTBI primers. MiXCR, run by TCRdb on the multiplex PCR reads, gives a single entry per CDR3 protein. The sample carries approximately 380,000 distinct CDR3 sequences, around 18% recorded once. The specimen was blood. These receptor sequences come from a young man with Graves' ophthalmopathy.

This clonotype was seen a few times. The CDR3 bases are TGTGCCAGCAGCCCCTACGACAGGGGAGGCACAGATACGCAGTATTTT. It codes for CASSPYDRGGTDTQYF. J is TRBJ2-3 and V is TRBV7-9; 8 bases match TRBD1. From germline, CDR1 is SEHNR and CDR2 FQNEAQ (reference sequence). V was clipped by 5 bases and J by 1 base; unmatched bases: 8. This CDR3 has 16 residues.

Ten or more counts support this clonotype. This chain uses TRBV7-2 with TRBJ1-1; TRBD1 matches 7 bases. The V gene's germline CDR1 is SGHTA and CDR2 FQGNSA. After removal of 5 bases from V and 3 bases from J, the junction contained 9 bases not matched to a gene. The CDR3 covers 15 residues. The CDR3 DNA is TGTGCCAGCAGCGCCGAGACAGGGATCGACACTGAAGCTTTCTTT. Its translation: CASSAETGIDTEAFF.

The chain is built from TRBV9 and TRBJ2-1; 10 nucleotides align to TRBD1. Germline loops: CDR1 SGDLS, CDR2 YYNGEE. CDR3 length: 16 residues. V trimming: 4 bases; J trimming: 9 bases; junction bases outside the gene matches: 13. The CDR3 protein is CASSPSQGQGTLEQFF. CDR3 sequence (DNA): TGTGCCAGCAGCCCCAGCCAGGGACAGGGGACTCTTGAGCAGTTCTTC.

V usage is TRBV12-3 or TRBV12-4 and J usage is TRBJ1-3, with D possibly TRBD1 on 6 matching bases. V lost 1 base, J lost 0 bases, and 10 bases lay in between. This CDR3 comprises 16 residues. The CDR3 is CASSLGGAASGNTIYF. The DNA for the CDR3 is TGTGCCAGCAGTTTAGGGGGGGCGGCCTCTGGAAACACCATATATTTT.

Turning to this clonotype: This may come from a read error, since a much larger clone is one base off. The chain has TRBV11-2 and TRBJ2-7; possibly TRBD1 or TRBD2 for D (7 bases each). Trimming left V 4 bases short and J 5 bases short, with 15 bases between. The CDR3 covers 14 residues. Germline CDR1 and CDR2: SGHAT and FQNNGV. The CDR3 here is CASSYTGDYHEQYF. CDR3 nucleotides: TGTGCCAGCAGCTATACAGGGGACTACCACGAGCAGTACTTC.

This clonotype appeared many times. The chain uses TRBV20-1 and TRBJ2-1; D is uncertain. The CDR3 extends over 9 amino acids. Germline V CDR1 and CDR2: DFQATT, SNEGSKA (reference sequence). Trimming cost V 6 bases and J 7 bases, with 4 bases left between them. For the CDR3, the DNA is TGCAGTGCCAATAATGAGCAGTTCTTC. It yields the protein CSANNEQFF.

This clonotype was seen repeatedly, ten times or more. The chain recombines TRBV2 with TRBJ1-5; D is possibly TRBD1 (5 bases). The germline V gene has CDR1 SNHLY and CDR2 FYNNEI. V dropped 6 bases and J dropped 1 base, with 10 bases sitting between them. This CDR3 is built from 14 residues. CDR3 region: CASSGAVSNQPQHF. The DNA for the CDR3 is TGTGCCAGCAGCGGGGCTGTGAGCAATCAGCCCCAGCATTTT.

This clonotype was seen once. A read error may produce the germline difference seen at one junction end. The chain combines TRBV12-3 or TRBV12-4 with TRBJ2-5, with D possibly TRBD1 on 6 matching bases. This CDR3 comprises 11 residues. CDR3 region: CAGSLGGTQYF. CDR3 nucleotides: TGTGCCGGCAGTTTAGGGGGGACCCAGTACTTC.

In this sample, this clonotype turned up many times. The chain is built from TRBV3-1 and TRBJ2-1, with 15 nucleotides matching TRBD2. CDR3 length: 16 residues. With V trimmed by 5 bases and J by 3 bases, 2 bases remained unmatched. CDR1 and CDR2 from the germline V gene are LGHDT and YNNKEL (reference sequence). CDR3: CASSGTSGGSYNEQFF. The CDR3 DNA reads as TGTGCCAGCAGCGGGACTAGCGGGGGGAGCTACAATGAGCAGTTCTTC.

Notes on this clonotype: At one of its ends the junction is not consistent with the germline gene, which may arise from a read error. DNA of the CDR3: TGCGCCAGCAGCCAAGATGTAATCACTACTGAAAAACTGTTTTTT. As protein: CASSQDVITTEKLFF. The V gene is TRBV4-1, the J gene TRBJ1-4; D is unresolved. Germline V gives CDR1 MGHRA, CDR2 YSYEKL. This CDR3 spans 15 amino acids.

There are many counts of this clonotype. The genes are TRBV6-4 and TRBJ1-1; D is perhaps TRBD1 (5 bases). Germline values: CDR1 MRHNA, CDR2 SNTAGT. The CDR3 is 14 amino acids. V lost 2 bases and J 1 base, leaving 8 bases between the germline ends. The DNA for the CDR3 is TGTGCCAGCAGTGACGGGACGGAGAACACTGAAGCTTTCTTT. This gives the protein CASSDGTENTEAFF.

Comments on this clonotype: Just one base apart from a much larger clone, this may be a read error. The rearrangement uses TRBV5-1 and TRBJ2-7, with TRBD2 as a possible D gene (6 bases). Trimming pared 3 bases from V and 2 bases from J, leaving 12 bases between. CDR1 is SGHRS, CDR2 YFSETQ, per germline. This CDR3 region has 14 residues. The CDR3: CASSSVGGAYEQYF. CDR3 bases: TGCGCCAGCAGCTCGGTCGGAGGGGCCTACGAGCAGTACTTC.

This clonotype was counted many times. V and J are TRBV12-3 or TRBV12-4 and TRBJ1-1; possible D gene TRBD1, 5 bases. CDR3 length equals 14 residues. V was trimmed by 5 bases and J by 0 bases, leaving 10 bases between them. The chain's CDR3 is CASSRDGMNTEAFF. CDR3 in DNA: TGTGCCAGCAGTCGGGACGGAATGAACACTGAAGCTTTCTTT.

The chain couples TRBV27 to TRBJ1-2; the D is unclear. Germline V gene lookup returns CDR1 MNHEY and CDR2 SMNVEV (reference sequence). CDR3 length equals 13 residues. Trimming removed 5 bases at V and 6 bases at J, with 13 bases between. CDR3 sequence (DNA): TGTGCCAGCAGTCAGGCGGGTGTCGATGGCTACACCTTC. Residues: CASSQAGVDGYTF.

This clonotype was recorded many times. The chain is built from TRBV7-9 and TRBJ2-3; D uncertain. V lost 2 bases and J 0 bases, leaving 6 bases between the germline ends. CDR1 and CDR2 from the germline V gene are SEHNR and FQNEAQ (reference sequence). CDR3 length equals 14 residues. The CDR3 nucleotides are TGTGCCAGCAGCTTAAGTCAGAGCACAGATACGCAGTATTTT. This codes for CASSLSQSTDTQYF.

The chain links TRBV24-1 to TRBJ2-3; a weak D match, TRBD2 (5 bases). The CDR3 is 14 amino acids. The V end lost 5 bases, the J end lost 3 bases, and 11 bases lay between the germline ends. Germline loops: CDR1 KGHDR, CDR2 SFDVKD. The CDR3 loop is CATSGWSGTDTQYF. CDR3 DNA sequence: TGTGCCACCAGTGGGTGGTCGGGGACAGATACGCAGTATTTT.

Many counts were recorded for this clonotype. The chain couples TRBV12-3 or TRBV12-4 to TRBJ1-5, with 7 positions matching TRBD1. This CDR3 has 13 residues. The trim removed 0 bases at V and 7 bases at J, leaving 0 bases unmatched. The CDR3 sequence: CASSLARGQPQHF. The CDR3 bases are TGTGCCAGCAGTTTAGCCAGGGGGCAGCCCCAGCATTTT.